The present TCR beta chain was sequenced within a study of CD8+CD57+ T cells in acquired aplastic anemia (dated by TCRdb to 2017 to 2018). Study-wide context: A mean of around 3 ug of DNA, ranging from roughly 0.19 to 27.4 ug, was extracted from sorted CD4+ and CD8+ cells. CD8+CD57+ expansion was defined as a frequency above the mean frequency observed in healthy subjects. Overall results and qualifications from the work: Between patients and healthy controls, no significant difference in CD8+ Simpson's diversity was found (P=0.060). Fewer than 30 CD8+ CDR3 sequences were found in both patients and controls but appeared to be highly expressed in patients and within the immunodominant clones of the patients.

Relative to germline, V is 4 bases shorter and J is 9 bases shorter, with 10 bases between their ends. The germline V gene sets CDR1 to SGHVS and CDR2 to FQNEAQ. Including cysteine and phenylalanine, the CDR3 has 13 amino acids. The CDR3 DNA has 39 bases and is translated from base 1. With respect to this clonotype: The antigen this receptor binds is unknown. No much larger clonotype is one base removed from it; base qualities were not supplied.

Genomic DNA served as template for TCR beta VDJ combination and CDR3 sequence profiling. TCR repertoire sequencing was run on an Illumina HiSeq 2000. Under the source paper's analysis protocol: Repertoire assessment relied on Simpson's diversity index, CDR3 size and DJ length profiles, and TRBV/TRBJ rearrangement plots. Whichever DNA sequence was most abundant in the deep sequencing data was defined as the immunodominant clone. CDR3 amino acid sequences were screened for sharing across subjects and were compared with published repertoires and the VDJdb database. The raw public data were reprocessed by TCRdb itself: fastp quality trimming at Q25, MiXCR clonotype calling, in-frame beta chains only. For every CDR3 protein sequence, its rows merge into one entry that carries the most common genes and DNA. The V and J calls and clone size are TCRdb's, not the authors'. The sample table records 150,000 to 200,000 distinct CDR3 sequences; 48% of these occur just once. The ten most abundant clones make up more than 30% of the sample.

Expansion of CD8+CD57+ cells had been shown by flow cytometry in the patients chosen for sequencing. Every patient had severe acquired aplastic anemia, diagnosed using the International Study of Aplastic Anemia and Agranulocytosis and Camitta criteria. No therapy had been received by the patients at the time of blood sampling. In the study, sorted CD4+ and CD8+ blood T cells from patients with severe aplastic anemia and from healthy subjects underwent deep sequencing of TCR repertoires. Patients were enrolled in the USA under clinicaltrials.gov protocols 00001620, 01623167, 00001397, 00071045, 00081523 and 00961064. Ficoll-Paque density gradient centrifugation was used to isolate peripheral blood mononuclear cells. Before DNA was extracted, CD4+ and CD8+ T cells were sorted using either FACS or magnetic beads.

The source of this sequence is a human donor with aplastic anemia. The sequencing sample was made of sorted CD4+, CD8+, or CD8+CD57+ T cells (not recorded which) from PBMCs. In this chain, TRBV7-8 is recombined with TRBJ1-6; TRBD1 might be the D gene, on 5 matching bases. The CDR3 here reads CASSSPGTSPLHF. The DNA reads as follows: TGTGCCAGCAGCTCTCCAGGGACTTCACCCCTCCACTTT. The CDR3 plus the reference TRBV7-8 and TRBJ1-6 genes for the other parts give the full variable domain: GAGVSQSPRYKVAKRGQDVALRCDPISGHVSLFWYQQALGQGPEFLTYFQNEAQLDKSGLPSDRFFAERPEGSVSTLKIQRTQQEDSAVYLCASSSPGTSPLHFGNGTRLTVT.